This is a list of T cell receptor beta chains from one sample in a study of cytomegalovirus exposure and HLA in healthy donors. Clones were read by immunoSEQ multiplex PCR, and TCRdb kept only the in-frame ones, dropping some. Of some 160,000 clones in the sample, around 84% are singletons; the top ten hold about 2.6%. Sequenced material: PBMCs. These receptors were obtained from a boy between 2 and 10 years old in good health and CMV-seronegative. CDR3s include the opening cysteine and the closing phenylalanine or tryptophan. Fields, in order: J gene, D gene, clone size, V gene, CDR3 DNA, CDR3 protein. A D gene is named only where the DNA matches it firmly. Size is stated for part of the rows, as once, few or many counts, or as a class when the clone is expanded.

>TRBJ2-3|TRBD1|few|TRBV7-2
TGTGCCAGCAGCTTAGTACAGGGGGCTGCGAATACGCAGTATTTT
CASSLVQGAANTQYF
>TRBJ1-6|TRBD1|-|TRBV27
TGTGCCAGCAGTTTATCTAGGGGGACAGGGTTTTGGGGCAATTCACCCCTCCACTTT
CASSLSRGTGFWGNSPLHF
>TRBJ2-5|TRBD1|-|TRBV5-4
TGTGCCAGCAGCCGGACAGGCCAAGAGACCCAGTACTTC
CASSRTGQETQYF
>TRBJ2-2|-|-|TRBV9
TGTGCCAGCAGCGTAGCTACTTCCGGGGAGCTGTTTTTT
CASSVATSGELFF
>TRBJ1-2|-|-|TRBV27
TGTGCCAGCAGTAGCCCTGTTCGAGGCTATGGCTACACCTTC
CASSSPVRGYGYTF
>TRBJ2-5|-|-|TRBV27
TGTGCCAGCAGTTGGCGAGCGGGCACGCAAGAGACCCAGTACTTC
CASSWRAGTQETQYF
>TRBJ1-4|-|-|TRBV10-3
TGTGCCATCAGTGAGTTCAGGGCCCGCAATGAAAAACTGTTTTTT
CAISEFRARNEKLFF
>TRBJ1-2|-|-|TRBV2
TGTGCCAGCAGTGACTCAGGTTCTTATGGCTACACCTTC
CASSDSGSYGYTF
>TRBJ2-3|TRBD2|-|TRBV5-1
TGCGTCAGCAGCACAGATAGCGGGAGTAGGACAGATACGCAGTATTTT
CVSSTDSGSRTDTQYF
>TRBJ1-1|TRBD1|-|TRBV7-6
TGTGCCAGCAGCTCTATCAGGGGGCGGGGTGAAGCTTTCTTT
CASSSIRGRGEAFF
>TRBJ1-2|TRBD1|-|TRBV13
TGTGCCAGCAGCGCGGAACAGGGGAACTATGGCTACACCTTC
CASSAEQGNYGYTF
>TRBJ2-1|-|once|TRBV6-6
TGTGCCAGCAGTTACGCACAGGACTATTACAATGAGCAGTTCTTC
CASSYAQDYYNEQFF
>TRBJ1-1|-|-|TRBV7-8
TGTGCCAGCAGCTGGGGGGGACGGAGGGGGACTGAAGCTTTCTTT
CASSWGGRRGTEAFF
>TRBJ1-4|-|few|TRBV29-1
TGCAGCGTTGAAGACGGGATCGGTGAAAAACTGTTTTTT
CSVEDGIGEKLFF
>TRBJ2-1|TRBD2|-|TRBV28
TGTGCCAGCAGTTTATTGGCGGGAGTGGCGGGAGATGAGCAGTTCTTC
CASSLLAGVAGDEQFF
>TRBJ1-1|TRBD1|few|TRBV6-5
TGTGCCGTACAGGGGGGTGGGAACACTGAAGCTTTCTTT
CAVQGGGNTEAFF
>TRBJ1-2|-|-|TRBV28
TGTGCCAGCAGTTGGGGGGATTATGGCTACACCTTC
CASSWGDYGYTF
>TRBJ1-4|-|-|TRBV5-6
TGTGCCAGCAGCAAACCGGGAAAACTGTTTTTT
CASSKPGKLFF
>TRBJ2-7|-|-|TRBV7-9
TGTGCCAGCAGCGGACAGAGCTCCTACGAGCAGTACTTC
CASSGQSSYEQYF
>TRBJ1-2|-|-|TRBV13
TGTGCCAGCAGCTTAGGGACATCCAACCATGGCTACACCTTC
CASSLGTSNHGYTF
>TRBJ2-7|TRBD1|-|TRBV7-9
TGTGCCAGCAGCGCCGGGACAGGGGGTTACGAGCAGTACTTC
CASSAGTGGYEQYF
>TRBJ2-3|-|-|TRBV11-3
TGTGCCAGCGGGCAGGGTGGAACAGATACGCAGTATTTT
CASGQGGTDTQYF
>TRBJ2-7|-|-|TRBV27
TGTGCCAGCAGTCCATTCCCGGGGGATAGCGGACTCTACGAGCAGTACTTC
CASSPFPGDSGLYEQYF
>TRBJ1-2|-|-|TRBV28
TGTGCCGGCGGGATTACAGAGGGCTACACCTTC
CAGGITEGYTF
>TRBJ1-1|-|-|TRBV7-3
TGTGCCAGCAGCTTAATCGGAGGGAACACTGAAGCTTTCTTT
CASSLIGGNTEAFF
>TRBJ1-5|-|-|TRBV7-3
TGTGCCAGCAGCTTAAATCCAGGGCCGAATCAGCCCCAGCATTTT
CASSLNPGPNQPQHF
>TRBJ2-7|TRBD1|-|TRBV25-1
TGTGCTAGCAGTGTTTCACACCGGGACAGGGCCTACGAGCAGTACTTC
CASSVSHRDRAYEQYF
>TRBJ2-2|-|-|TRBV29-1
TGCAGCGTTGTAGCGGATCCTTACACCGGGGAGCTGTTTTTT
CSVVADPYTGELFF
>TRBJ2-7|TRBD1|-|TRBV5-1
TGCGCCAGCAGCTTGGAGAAGGGGGCCAAAGACGAGCAGTACTTC
CASSLEKGAKDEQYF
>TRBJ2-5|TRBD2|-|TRBV5-6
TGTGCCAGCAGCTTGGAGACTAGCGGGGCGGGGTATGATCTAGAGACCCAGTACTTC
CASSLETSGAGYDLETQYF
>TRBJ2-7|TRBD1|-|TRBV25-1
TGTGCCAGCAGTGAATCGACCTCGGGACAGAGTCCATACGAGCAGTACTTC
CASSESTSGQSPYEQYF
>TRBJ2-7|-|-|TRBV28
TGTGCCAGCGCCCGGGGCAGGGGTGGTTTCTACGAGCAGTACTTC
CASARGRGGFYEQYF
>TRBJ2-3|TRBD2|few|TRBV7-9
TGTGCCAGCAGGAGCGGGAGAGAGTCGGATACGCAGTATTTT
CASRSGRESDTQYF
>TRBJ2-1|-|-|TRBV27
TGTGCCAGCAGTTTAGATAGGAGCTCCTACAATGAGCAGTTCTTC
CASSLDRSSYNEQFF
>TRBJ2-1|-|-|TRBV4-2
TGTGCCAGCAGCCAAGAGACTGGAGGGGTGAATGAGCAGTTCTTC
CASSQETGGVNEQFF
>TRBJ2-7|TRBD2|-|TRBV5-1
TGCGCCAGCAGCTTAAGCGGGAGCCCCGTTGTTACCTACGAGCAGTACTTC
CASSLSGSPVVTYEQYF
>TRBJ2-7|TRBD2|-|TRBV5-1
TGCGCCAGCAGCCCTAGCGGGAGCTACGAGCAGTACTTC
CASSPSGSYEQYF
>TRBJ2-3|-|-|TRBV4-3
TGCGCCAGCAGCCAAGGACCGGGCGGGACAGATACGCAGTATTTT
CASSQGPGGTDTQYF
>TRBJ1-2|-|-|TRBV2
TGTGCCAGCAACTCGGACACCACCTATGGCTACACCTTC
CASNSDTTYGYTF
>TRBJ2-7|TRBD1|once|TRBV7-3
TGTGCCAGCAGCTCACAGGGGGCAACCTACGAGCAGTACTTC
CASSSQGATYEQYF
>TRBJ1-1|-|once|TRBV28
TGTGCCAGCAGTTGGGGAGGGGCAGGGCTTAATGTTAACACTGAAGCTTTCTTT
CASSWGGAGLNVNTEAFF
>TRBJ1-3|-|-|TRBV6-1
TGTGCCACACAACGGACTTGGCGCTCTGGAAACACCATATATTTT
CATQRTWRSGNTIYF
>TRBJ1-1|-|few|TRBV29-1
TGCAGCGTTGAAGGACGCCACAGGGTGAACACTGAAGCTTTCTTT
CSVEGRHRVNTEAFF
>TRBJ1-2|-|once|TRBV6-5
TGTGCCAGCAGCTTACAGGGTTTCGGTGGCTACACCTTC
CASSLQGFGGYTF
>TRBJ1-5|-|few|TRBV7-2
TGTGCCAGCAGCCGGGAGGGCAGGGGACTCTCTCAGCCCCAGCATTTT
CASSREGRGLSQPQHF
>TRBJ2-7|TRBD1|-|TRBV19
TGTGCCAGTAGTATACACGGGACAGACTACGAGCAGTACTTC
CASSIHGTDYEQYF
>TRBJ2-3|-|once|TRBV5-1
TGCGCCAGCATGCGGTTCGGGGCCTCGGGGGAGAATACGCAGTATTTT
CASMRFGASGENTQYF
>TRBJ1-2|-|once|TRBV19
TGTGCCAGTAGTACTACCCCGAATCCCCTCGCATCCCCTGGCTACACCTTC
CASSTTPNPLASPGYTF
>TRBJ2-7|TRBD1|-|TRBV6-1
TGTGCCAGCAGTGAAAGGGGGCAATCATTCCACGAGCAGTACTTC
CASSERGQSFHEQYF
>TRBJ2-1|-|few|TRBV15
TGTGCCACCAGCAGTATCGGCAATGAGCAGTTCTTC
CATSSIGNEQFF
>TRBJ1-1|-|few|TRBV29-1
TGCAGCGTCTCGGAGGATGAAGCTTTCTTT
CSVSEDEAFF
>TRBJ2-7|TRBD2|-|TRBV7-2
TGTGCCAGCAGCCGCCGACTCAGCGGGGGGACAACCTACGAGCAGTACTTC
CASSRRLSGGTTYEQYF
>TRBJ2-5|TRBD2|-|TRBV6-1
TGTGCCAGCATGCCTAGCGGGGGCGTAGAGACCCAGTACTTC
CASMPSGGVETQYF
>TRBJ2-3|-|-|TRBV15
TGTGCCACCAGCAGAGATCCATCCAGGGGCTTAACAGATACGCAGTATTTT
CATSRDPSRGLTDTQYF
>TRBJ2-3|-|-|TRBV7-3
TGTGCCAGCAGCCCGCGGAAGGCTAGCACAGATACGCAGTATTTT
CASSPRKASTDTQYF